The 16 T cell receptor beta chains listed next were all sequenced from one sample in a study of blood T cell repertoires in COVID-19 (dated by TCRdb to 2018 to 2021). Receptors were amplified or captured by the immunoSEQ multiplex PCR assay. Drawn from immuneACCESS, this table holds only the in-frame rearrangements with V and J called that TCRdb kept. Clones are partly lost; checked studies trace under half to an unresolved V gene and leave the rest unexplained. Recorded for this sample are roughly 160,000 clones; around nine tenths of them occurred a single time. 10% of the sample belongs to the ten largest clones. The material sequenced was peripheral blood. These receptors all come from a woman in her seventies with COVID-19, enrolled during active disease.

This sequence joins TRBV4-2 and TRBJ2-2; D may be TRBD2 (5 bases). This CDR3 comprises 14 residues. CDR1 is LGHNA and CDR2 is YNFKEQ in the germline V gene. V dropped 0 bases and J dropped 10 bases, with 12 bases sitting between them. The CDR3 DNA sequence: TGTGCCAGCAGCCAAGATGGGAGTATGATGGAGCTGTTTTTT. It specifies CASSQDGSMMELFF.

The chain combines TRBV7-8 with TRBJ1-3; D gene unclear. Germline V CDR1 and CDR2: SGHVS, FQNEAQ. Trimming left V 5 bases short and J 0 bases short, with 5 bases between. The CDR3 covers 13 residues. The CDR3: CASSLHSGNTIYF. CDR3 DNA sequence: TGTGCCAGCAGCCTTCACTCTGGAAACACCATATATTTT.

The V call is TRBV11-1, the J call TRBJ1-1; maybe TRBD1 (6 bases). There are 16 residues in the CDR3. Per germline, CDR1 SGHAT and CDR2 FQDESV (reference sequence). V was clipped by 5 bases and J by 0 bases, with 16 bases between them. For the CDR3, the DNA is TGTGCCAGCAGCCAGGTATTCGGACAGATGAACACTGAAGCTTTCTTT. Translation gives CASSQVFGQMNTEAFF. Using reference TRBV11-1 and TRBJ1-1 for the parts outside the CDR3, the full variable domain is EAEVAQSPRYKITEKSQAVAFWCDPISGHATLYWYRQILGQGPELLVQFQDESVVDDSQLPKDRFSAERLKGVDSTLKIQPAELGDSAMYLCASSQVFGQMNTEAFFGQGTRLTVV.

The chain carries TRBV2 and TRBJ2-7, with D perhaps TRBD1 (6 bases). The CDR3 consists of 15 residues. Per the germline V gene, CDR1 is SNHLY and CDR2 is FYNNEI. The V gene lost 2 bases and the J gene lost 4 bases, with 15 bases spanning the gap. CDR3 in DNA: TGTGCCAGCAGTGAAAGAGTACAGGGCTTATACGAGCAGTACTTC. It codes for CASSERVQGLYEQYF.

This clone appeared once. The V call is TRBV2, the J call TRBJ1-2; a weak D match, TRBD1 (5 bases). Germline V gene data show CDR1 as SNHLY and CDR2 as FYNNEI. The CDR3 runs to 14 residues. Trimming stripped 2 bases from V and 6 bases from J, with 13 bases between. In DNA form, the CDR3 reads TGTGCCAGCAGTGAAACAAGCAGGGAGGATGGCTACACCTTC. It translates to CASSETSREDGYTF.

This clone was seen a handful of times. J is TRBJ1-6 and V is TRBV7-3; D gene uncertain. CDR3 size: 14 residues. V was trimmed by 2 bases and J by 5 bases, leaving 7 bases between them. Germline assignment: CDR1 SGHTA and CDR2 FQGTGA. The CDR3 nucleotides are TGTGCCAGCAGCTTACTCTACCATAATTCACCCCTCCACTTT. Translating gives CASSLLYHNSPLHF.

There are a few counts of this clone. The chain employs TRBV10-3 and TRBJ1-2; TRBD1 matches at 7 bases. V lost 3 bases to trimming and J lost 9 bases; unmatched junction nucleotides: 13. Germline CDR1 ENHRY, CDR2 SYGVKD. The CDR3 runs 15 residues. The CDR3 DNA reads TGTGCCATCAGTGATCTCGGGACAGACCTATCTAGCTACACCTTC. This sequence encodes CAISDLGTDLSSYTF.

The V gene is TRBV30, the J gene TRBJ1-5, with 12 bases matching TRBD1. This CDR3 spans 16 amino acids. Trimming took 5 bases from V and 2 from J; bases not matched to a gene: 7. Germline values: CDR1 GTSNPN, CDR2 SVGIG (reference sequence). The DNA of the CDR3 is TGTGCCTGGGGGGGACAGGGGGCCTCGGGCAATCAGCCCCAGCATTTT. This codes for CAWGGQGASGNQPQHF. The variable domain in full, with the rest retrieved from reference TRBV30 and TRBJ1-5, is SQTIHQWPATLVQPVGSPLSLECTVEGTSNPNLYWYRQAAGRGLQLLFYSVGIGQISSEVPQNLSASRPQDRQFILSSKKLLLSDSGFYLCAWGGQGASGNQPQHFGDGTRLSIL.

J is TRBJ1-3 and V is TRBV19; tentative D call: TRBD1 (6 bases). V was clipped by 9 bases and J by 2 bases, with 17 bases between them. Germline CDR1 reads LNHDA; CDR2 reads SQIVND (reference sequence). This CDR3 has 15 residues. The CDR3 here is CASKNRALTGNTIYF. CDR3 DNA sequence: TGTGCCAGCAAGAACAGGGCCCTGACTGGAAACACCATATATTTT.

The CDR3 sequence is CASSLRGGQSNSPLHF. The DNA of the CDR3 is TGTGCCAGCAGTCTGAGGGGGGGACAAAGCAATTCACCCCTCCACTTT. The chain is built from TRBV2 and TRBJ1-6, with D possibly matching TRBD1 (6 bases). Germline values: CDR1 SNHLY, CDR2 FYNNEI. This CDR3 spans 16 amino acids. The V end lost 5 bases, the J end lost 7 bases, and 18 bases lay between the germline ends.

This clone has more than one count but fewer than ten. The chain carries TRBV30 and TRBJ1-5; D is unclear. This CDR3 comprises 15 residues. The germline gives CDR1 GTSNPN, CDR2 SVGIG (reference sequence). Trimming took off 0 bases at V and 0 bases at J, with 9 bases between the two ends. The CDR3 sequence is CAWSVGGPSNQPQHF. As DNA, the CDR3 is TGTGCCTGGAGTGTAGGTGGGCCTAGCAATCAGCCCCAGCATTTT.

The chain combines TRBV6-5 with TRBJ2-1; TRBD2 matches at 10 bases. Germline V gene sequence: CDR1 MNHEY, CDR2 SVGAGI. Losses at the gene ends were 5 bases for V and 8 bases for J; bases not matched to a gene: 9. The CDR3 sequence is 15 residues long. The chain's CDR3 is CASSKLAGPGDEQFF. The CDR3, as DNA: TGTGCCAGCAGTAAACTAGCGGGGCCGGGGGATGAGCAGTTCTTC.

This rearrangement joins TRBV28 to TRBJ1-4, with D possibly matching TRBD1 (6 bases). The V gene lost 5 bases and the J gene lost 8 bases, with 15 bases spanning the gap. The CDR3 is 14 amino acids. The V gene's germline CDR1 is MDHEN and CDR2 SYDVKM. The CDR3 DNA reads TGTGCCAGCAGTATGGACCCAGGGGTCGAAAAACTGTTTTTT. Its protein is CASSMDPGVEKLFF.

This chain connects TRBV5-1 to TRBJ2-1, with a weak D call TRBD1 (6 bases). This CDR3 contains 15 residues. CDR1 is SGHRS and CDR2 is YFSETQ in the germline V gene. Trimming shortened V by 3 bases and J by 3 bases, and 13 bases separated the two germline ends. CDR3 coding DNA: TGCGCCAGCAGCTCGAACCCGGACAGCTACAATGAGCAGTTCTTC. It specifies CASSSNPDSYNEQFF.

V and J are TRBV30 and TRBJ1-2; TRBD1 agrees at 7 bases. Looked up from germline, CDR1 is GTSNPN and CDR2 is SVGIG (reference sequence). The CDR3 has 13 amino acids. V trimming: 1 base; J trimming: 7 bases; junction bases outside the gene matches: 6. In DNA, the CDR3 is TGTGCCTGGAGTGCGCGACAGGGCGGTGGCTACACCTTC. This encodes CAWSARQGGGYTF. Together with reference TRBV30 and TRBJ1-2, the CDR3 gives the full variable domain: SQTIHQWPATLVQPVGSPLSLECTVEGTSNPNLYWYRQAAGRGLQLLFYSVGIGQISSEVPQNLSASRPQDRQFILSSKKLLLSDSGFYLCAWSARQGGGYTFGSGTRLTVV.

This clone turned up a few times. The chain employs TRBV5-1 and TRBJ2-1, with TRBD2 identical over 7 bases. CDR3 length equals 15 residues. CDR1 and CDR2 (germline): SGHRS, YFSETQ. V lost 0 bases, J lost 5 bases, and 5 bases stayed unmatched. The CDR3 here is CASSLGDYANNEQFF. The CDR3 nucleotides are TGCGCCAGCAGCTTGGGGGACTACGCAAACAATGAGCAGTTCTTC.